This TCR beta chain was documented in a study of siplizumab effects on memory and regulatory T cells. Broader study findings: The drug siplizumab significantly decreased the alloreactive sequences that could be traced to unstimulated CD4+ memory cells. The average Treg-derived proportion among mappable alloreactive CD4+ clones was 68.8% with siplizumab versus around 26% in controls.

The authors kept the mixed lymphocyte reaction cells in coculture at 37°C for over five days. The repertoire was sequenced with immunoSEQ multiplex PCR; TCRdb's copy has only in-frame clones and lacks some. The sample holds 15,000 to 20,000 clones, roughly 49% seen once. Germline V gene lookup returns CDR1 SGHDN and CDR2 FVKESK. The length of the CDR3 is 15 residues. Trimming left V 0 bases short and J 1 base short, with 8 bases between. This clone has more than one count but fewer than ten. Its antigen is unidentified. Sequences were obtained from CFSE-low (dividing) CD4+ T cells sorted from an allogeneic mixed lymphocyte reaction. The clonotype originates from a human donor in good health; the cells came from an allogeneic mixed lymphocyte reaction. The chain links TRBV14 to TRBJ2-3; D may be TRBD1 or TRBD2 (6 bases each). The CDR3 loop reads CASSQERGGTDTQYF. The CDR3 nucleotides read TGTGCCAGCAGCCAAGAGAGGGGGGGCACAGATACGCAGTATTTT. Full variable domain (rest looked up from reference TRBV14 and TRBJ2-3): EAGVTQFPSHSVIEKGQTVTLRCDPISGHDNLYWYRRVMGKEIKFLLHFVKESKQDESGMPNNRFLAERTGGTYSTLKVQPAELEDSGVYFCASSQERGGTDTQYFGPGTRLTVL.